Shown below are 28 T cell receptor beta chains from a single sample sequenced in a study of regulatory T cells in long-lasting Graves disease. CDR3-region Arm-PCR and iRepertoire HTBI primers produced the TCR beta libraries. MiXCR, run by TCRdb on the multiplex PCR reads, gives a single entry per CDR3 protein. Of 400,000 to 500,000 distinct CDR3 sequences in the sample, less than 20% are singletons; the top ten hold approximately 22%. The time point here: newly diagnosed GD, antithyroid drugs for less than 3 months. Scientists built the TCR library using RNA that was extracted from PBMCs. The same specimen was also included in a second study, on T cells in Graves' hyperthyroidism and ophthalmopathy.

The material was peripheral blood mononuclear cells (PBMCs), obtained at new diagnosis, from a patient treated with antithyroid drugs. These receptor sequences come from a woman aged 18-35 years with Graves disease.

The chain uses TRBV7-6 and TRBJ2-7; tentative D call: TRBD1 (5 bases). Germline assignment: CDR1 SGHVS and CDR2 FNYEAQ. The CDR3 is 16 residues long. V was shortened by 2 bases and J by 7 bases, with 21 bases between the two germline ends. CDR3 residues: CASSLPPHGAAIEQYF. Here the CDR3 DNA reads TGTGCCAGCAGCTTACCCCCCCATGGGGCGGCTATAGAGCAGTACTTC.

This clonotype has a count of ten or more. The chain carries TRBV3-1 and TRBJ2-4, with 9 bases aligning to TRBD1. Germline V gene lookup returns CDR1 LGHDT and CDR2 YNNKEL (reference sequence). The CDR3 totals 15 residues. V dropped 4 bases and J dropped 7; count of bases not matched to a gene: 8. The CDR3 protein is CASSPPGQGGNIQYF. The CDR3 region has the DNA TGTGCCAGCAGCCCTCCGGGACAGGGTGGCAACATTCAGTACTTC.

This clonotype was picked up many times. This rearrangement joins TRBV20-1 to TRBJ1-4; TRBD1 is a possible D gene (6 bases). This CDR3 contains 15 residues. V was shortened by 0 bases and J by 8 bases, with 16 bases between the two germline ends. In germline, CDR1 is DFQATT, CDR2 SNEGSKA (reference sequence). CDR3 coding DNA: TGCAGTGCTAGAGATCGGGCTGGGGGCGCGGAAAAACTGTTTTTT. The encoded protein is CSARDRAGGAEKLFF.

The CDR3 DNA follows: TGCAGTGCTCGAATGTGGACAGGGGAGACCCAGTACTTC. Residues: CSARMWTGETQYF. This chain connects TRBV20-1 to TRBJ2-5; 8 bases align to TRBD1. Germline trimming cut 5 bases from V and 5 bases from J; bases unmatched to any gene: 7. In germline, CDR1 is DFQATT, CDR2 SNEGSKA (reference sequence). This CDR3 has 13 residues.

This clonotype was seen more than once but under ten times. The gene calls are TRBV4-2 and TRBJ2-5; maybe TRBD2 (5 bases). CDR1 is LGHNA, CDR2 YNFKEQ, per germline. CDR3 length: 14 amino acids. Deletions cut 0 bases from V and 6 bases from J, with 11 bases between. This CDR3 is CASSQDRGSQTQYF. For the CDR3, the DNA is TGTGCCAGCAGCCAAGATCGGGGATCTCAGACCCAGTACTTC.

The V and J genes are TRBV7-3 and TRBJ2-3; TRBD2 might be the D (6 bases). V shed 5 bases and J shed 3 bases, with 15 bases lying between them. The length of the CDR3 is 15 residues. CDR1 is SGHTA, CDR2 FQGTGA, per germline. CDR3 DNA: TGTGCCAGCAGCGCTACGGGAGAAAGTACAGATACGCAGTATTTT. Amino acid sequence: CASSATGESTDTQYF.

The CDR3 is CSAIFGDPSYEQYF. For the CDR3, the DNA is TGCAGTGCTATTTTCGGAGATCCCTCCTACGAGCAGTACTTC. V is TRBV20-1 and J is TRBJ2-7, with D hard to call. The CDR3 runs 14 residues. Trimming removed 4 bases from V and 0 bases from J, with 13 bases in between. Germline V gene sequence: CDR1 DFQATT, CDR2 SNEGSKA (reference sequence).

This clonotype was found many times. The chain links TRBV30 to TRBJ1-3; D is uncertain. The V and J ends lost 0 bases and 0 bases respectively, with 6 bases between them. The germline V gene has CDR1 GTSNPN and CDR2 SVGIG (reference sequence). The CDR3 totals 14 residues. CDR3 sequence reads: CAWSVLFSGNTIYF. DNA for the CDR3: TGTGCCTGGAGTGTACTCTTCTCTGGAAACACCATATATTTT.

This clonotype was counted at least ten times. The chain recombines TRBV20-1 with TRBJ2-1, with 12 bases that match TRBD2. Germline lookup yields CDR1 DFQATT and CDR2 SNEGSKA (reference sequence). This CDR3 has 17 amino acids. V shed 3 bases and J 5 bases; nucleotides not matched to a gene: 11. The CDR3, as DNA: TGCAGTGCTAGGCCACTAGCGGGAGGTATACGGGACAATGAGCAGTTCTTC. Amino acid sequence: CSARPLAGGIRDNEQFF.

There are many counts of this clonotype. The chain recombines TRBV20-1 with TRBJ2-4; D perhaps matches TRBD2 (7 bases). Germline V gives CDR1 DFQATT, CDR2 SNEGSKA (reference sequence). The CDR3 loop spans 14 amino acids. The V and J ends lost 6 bases and 1 base respectively, with 13 bases between them. CDR3 protein: CSADGGRAKNIQYF. The CDR3 DNA follows: TGCAGTGCCGACGGGGGGCGGGCCAAAAACATTCAGTACTTC.

The V and J genes are TRBV6-5 and TRBJ2-5; D tentatively fits TRBD1 or TRBD2 (6 bases each). This CDR3 region has 20 residues. Trimming stripped 2 bases from V and 4 bases from J, with 29 bases between. Per the germline V gene, CDR1 is MNHEY and CDR2 is SVGAGI. This CDR3 is CASSYGIMAWRRGDIETQYF. CDR3 DNA: TGTGCCAGCAGTTACGGCATTATGGCATGGCGGAGGGGGGATATAGAGACCCAGTACTTC.

J is TRBJ1-6 and V is TRBV20-1; TRBD1 agrees at 8 bases. Unmatched junction bases numbered 7, after V lost 6 bases and J lost 0 bases. Germline V gene lookup returns CDR1 DFQATT and CDR2 SNEGSKA (reference sequence). CDR3 size: 16 residues. The CDR3 DNA reads TGCAGTGCCGGACAGGGCCCTAGCTCCTATAATTCACCCCTCCACTTT. Protein: CSAGQGPSSYNSPLHF.

This clonotype was counted many times. V usage is TRBV6-1 and J usage is TRBJ1-5; maybe TRBD1 (5 bases). The CDR3 runs to 14 residues. Trimming shortened V by 7 bases and J by 7 bases, and 17 bases separated the two germline ends. The germline V gene encodes CDR1 MNHNS and CDR2 SASEGT. CDR3 coding DNA: TGTGCCAGCAACTTACAGGAGGGATACCAGCCCCAGCATTTT. It translates to CASNLQEGYQPQHF.

Only one count was recorded for this clonotype. One junction end disagrees with the germline gene, perhaps due to a read error. The gene calls are TRBV3-1 and TRBJ2-7; no reliable D call. Per germline, CDR1 LGHDT and CDR2 YNNKEL (reference sequence). The CDR3 is made up of 13 amino acids. CDR3 nucleotide sequence: TGCGCCAGCAGCCAGGAACACGGATACGAGCAGTACTTC. Amino acid sequence: CASSQEHGYEQYF.

This clonotype was seen more than once but under ten times. The junction departs from the called germline gene at one end, perhaps through a read error. The chain couples TRBV3-1 to TRBJ1-1; D not resolved. The CDR3 consists of 14 residues. The germline gives CDR1 LGHDT, CDR2 YNNKEL (reference sequence). The CDR3 reads CASSQVGVNTEASF. Here the CDR3 DNA reads TGTGCCAGCAGCCAAGTAGGAGTGAACACTGAAGCTTCCTTT.

CDR3: CASSERAASAAQYF. The CDR3 region has the DNA TGTGCCAGCAGTGAACGGGCAGCCAGTGCGGCGCAGTATTTT. This sequence joins TRBV2 and TRBJ2-1; D gene ambiguous. The J call is uncertain, as TRBJ2-3 better fits the DNA end. In germline, CDR1 is SNHLY, CDR2 FYNNEI. The CDR3 is 14 residues long.

This chain links TRBV18 with TRBJ2-1; a possible D gene is TRBD1 (5 bases). The CDR3 runs to 14 residues. Germline V gene lookup returns CDR1 KGHSH and CDR2 LQKENI. V lost 4 bases and J lost 9, with 16 bases in between. CDR3 coding DNA: TGTGCCAGCTCACAGCCAGGGTTGACGACTGAGCAGTTCTTC. This translates into CASSQPGLTTEQFF.

This clonotype occurred a few times. CDR3 residues: CSARVANSGNTIYF. The CDR3 DNA follows: TGCAGTGCTAGAGTTGCAAACTCTGGAAACACCATATATTTT. The J gene is TRBJ1-3, the V gene TRBV20-1; D unresolved. This CDR3 comprises 14 residues. With 1 base removed from V and 0 bases from J, the gap between germline ends came to 7 bases. The germline V gene has CDR1 DFQATT and CDR2 SNEGSKA (reference sequence).

This clonotype has a count of ten or more. The J gene is TRBJ2-7, the V gene TRBV13; 9 bases agree with TRBD1. The CDR3 runs 15 residues. Per germline, CDR1 PRHDT and CDR2 FYEKMQ (reference sequence). The V gene end was trimmed by 5 bases and the J gene end by 5 bases; junction bases not matched to a gene: 10. DNA for the CDR3: TGTGCCAGCAGCCTCTCCGGGACAGGGAGCGACGAGCAGTACTTC. Translated: CASSLSGTGSDEQYF.

This clonotype came up many times. V gene TRBV28 combines with J gene TRBJ2-7, with 10 bases that match TRBD2. The germline gives CDR1 MDHEN, CDR2 SYDVKM. This CDR3 region has 16 residues. V was clipped by 1 base and J by 0 bases; unmatched bases: 3. The DNA of the CDR3 is TGTGCCAGCAGTTTATTCGCTAGCGGGAGCTCCTACGAGCAGTACTTC. Translating it yields CASSLFASGSSYEQYF.

For this clonotype: This may be a read error: a much more frequent sequence differs by one nucleotide. This chain connects TRBV28 to TRBJ2-1; 9 bases line up with TRBD1. The V gene end was trimmed by 6 bases and the J gene end by 10 bases; junction bases not matched to a gene: 7. CDR3 length equals 13 residues. The germline V gene encodes CDR1 MDHEN and CDR2 SYDVKM. The DNA for the CDR3 is TGTGCCAGCAGGGGGACAGGGCTTTACGAGCAGTTCTTC. Translating it yields CASRGTGLYEQFF.

In its sample, this clonotype was seen many times. The genes are TRBV27 and TRBJ1-2; maybe TRBD1 (5 bases). There are 13 residues in the CDR3. The V gene lost 6 bases and the J gene lost 7 bases, with 15 bases spanning the gap. CDR1 is MNHEY, CDR2 SMNVEV, per germline (reference sequence). The DNA for the CDR3 is TGTGCCAGCAGGACAAGCCGGGGGTCTGGCTACACCTTC. Translating it yields CASRTSRGSGYTF.

In this sample, this clonotype turned up many times. The rearrangement uses TRBV4-1 and TRBJ2-7; 7 bases are shared with TRBD2. Trimming removed 2 bases from V and 3 bases from J; junction bases left unmatched: 7. This CDR3 contains 15 residues. Germline V gives CDR1 MGHRA, CDR2 YSYEKL. The CDR3 loop reads CASSQYAGADYEQYF. The CDR3 coding sequence is TGCGCCAGCAGCCAATACGCGGGAGCAGACTACGAGCAGTACTTC.

This clonotype appeared many times. An end of the junction does not agree with germline; a read error may underlie this. This sequence joins TRBV27 and TRBJ1-1; 10 bases line up with TRBD1. CDR1 is MNHEY and CDR2 is SMNVEV in the germline V gene (reference sequence). This CDR3 is built from 13 residues. The CDR3 spells CASRRQGAIESFF. The DNA for the CDR3 is TGTGCCAGCAGGAGACAGGGGGCGATTGAATCTTTCTTT.

This clonotype was counted ten times or more. The rearrangement links TRBV6-1 to TRBJ1-2; the D is unclear. CDR3 size: 13 residues. Deletions cut 6 bases from V and 5 bases from J, with 13 bases between. Germline loops: CDR1 MNHNS, CDR2 SASEGT. As DNA, the CDR3 is TGTGCCAGCAGCCTTCCCATCCGTTATGGCTACACCTTC. As protein: CASSLPIRYGYTF.

This clonotype was detected only once. Compared with germline, one end of the junction differs, possibly owing to a read error. This chain connects TRBV3-1 to TRBJ1-1, with unresolved D. Germline values: CDR1 LGHDT, CDR2 YNNKEL (reference sequence). The CDR3 has 13 residues. The CDR3 protein is CTSSETENTEAFF. The DNA of the CDR3 is TGTACCAGCAGCGAAACAGAGAACACTGAAGCTTTCTTT.

V gene TRBV9 combines with J gene TRBJ1-4; TRBD1 is a possible D gene (6 bases). The germline V gene has CDR1 SGDLS and CDR2 YYNGEE. This CDR3 is 15 amino acids long. V was pared by 0 bases and J by 6 bases, with 12 bases between. CDR3 sequence: CASSVAGDNHEKLFF. The CDR3 nucleotides read TGTGCCAGCAGCGTAGCGGGGGACAATCATGAAAAACTGTTTTTT. The whole variable domain, filled in from reference TRBV9 and TRBJ1-4, reads DSGVTQTPKHLITATGQRVTLRCSPRSGDLSVYWYQQSLDQGLQFLIQYYNGEERAKGNILERFSAQQFPDLHSELNLSSLELGDSALYFCASSVAGDNHEKLFFGSGTQLSVL.

This clonotype was found many times. CDR3: CASSFGGSGANVLTF. The CDR3 DNA is TGTGCCAGCAGTTTTGGTGGATCTGGGGCCAACGTCCTGACTTTC. This chain links TRBV28 with TRBJ2-6, with D unresolved. Germline CDR1 MDHEN, CDR2 SYDVKM. The ends were cut back, 3 bases at V and 1 base at J, with 7 bases in the middle. The CDR3 runs 15 residues.